A selection of T cell receptor beta chains follows, all from one sample in a study of blood T cells in healthy people across ages. TCRdb reprocessed the 5' RACE reads with MiXCR, giving one entry per CDR3 protein. The sample lists 1.5 million to 1.9 million distinct CDR3 sequences, less than 45% occurring once. The sample comprised blood. The receptor set was obtained from a woman between 18 and 30 years old in good health. Each CDR3 is given with its conserved first and last residue. A D gene is named only where the DNA matches it firmly. A clone size is listed for some rows: how often the clone was seen (once, few, many), or a class if it is expanded.

V	D	J	size	DNA	CDR3
TRBV9	-	TRBJ1-5	few	TGTGCCAGCAGCGTAGCGGGGGTGACGGGTCAGCCCCAGCATTTT	CASSVAGVTGQPQHF
TRBV9	-	TRBJ1-5	many	TGTGCCAGCAGCCCCGCAGGGAATCAGCCCCAGCATTTT	CASSPAGNQPQHF
TRBV20-1	-	TRBJ2-7	-	TGCAGTCCTGCATCCCCTAGGAACGAGCAGTACTTC	CSPASPRNEQYF
TRBV7-3	-	TRBJ2-3	-	TGTGCCAGCAGCTTATCTGGCGGGATGGTCACAGATACGCAGTATTTT	CASSLSGGMVTDTQYF
TRBV20-1	-	TRBJ2-1	once	TGCAGTGCTAGGGCCCCAGGGGTGGGGGATGAGCAGTTCTTC	CSARAPGVGDEQFF
TRBV20-1	-	TRBJ2-7	-	TGCAGTGCTAGAGATCTACTAGATAACTACGAGCAGTACTTC	CSARDLLDNYEQYF
TRBV6-1	-	TRBJ1-1	few	TGTGCCAGCAGTCCTACAGGGTGGTACACTGAAGCTTTCTTT	CASSPTGWYTEAFF
TRBV7-9	-	TRBJ2-1	-	TGTGCCAGCAGCTTAACTACAGGGAGGGATGAGCAGTTCTTC	CASSLTTGRDEQFF
TRBV11-2	-	TRBJ2-3	many	TGTGCCAGCAGCTTAGCCCGGCTAGGAACAGATACGCAGTATTTT	CASSLARLGTDTQYF
TRBV4-1	-	TRBJ1-5	-	TGCGCCAGCAGCCAGGTCAGGGAGTTCACTCATCCCCAGCATTTT	CASSQVREFTHPQHF
TRBV27	TRBD2	TRBJ2-5	-	TGTGCCAGCAGTTTACTAGCGGAAACTTTCCAAGAGACCCAGTACTTC	CASSLLAETFQETQYF
TRBV5-1	TRBD1	TRBJ2-7	-	TGCGCCAGCAGCTTCACCGGGACAGGGACCCCGAGGGGTTACGAGCAGTACTTC	CASSFTGTGTPRGYEQYF
TRBV10-3	-	TRBJ2-7	-	TGTGCCATCAGCAGTGCCGGGACGGACTCCTACGAGCAGTACTTC	CAISSAGTDSYEQYF
TRBV20-1	-	TRBJ2-5	few	TGCAGTGCTAGTGATACGGGACACCGGGCCCAGTACTTC	CSASDTGHRAQYF
TRBV7-2	TRBD1	TRBJ1-1	-	TGTGCCAGCAGCTTAGCGACAGGGTGGACTGAAGCTTTCTTT	CASSLATGWTEAFF
TRBV11-2	-	TRBJ2-3	-	TGTGCCAGCAGCTTAGAAGTAGGGACCGCAGATACGCAGTATTTT	CASSLEVGTADTQYF
TRBV7-2	-	TRBJ2-1	few	TGTGCCAGCAGCTTATTTCGGGAGACCCAGTTCTTC	CASSLFRETQFF
TRBV6-1	TRBD1	TRBJ1-2	-	TGTGCCAGCAGTGAAAGGAGGACAGGGGATGGCTACACCTTC	CASSERRTGDGYTF
TRBV12-3/TRBV12-4	TRBD2	TRBJ2-1	-	TGTGTCAGCCTCGCGGGGGGGCCGGCCTACAATGAGCAGTTCTTC	CVSLAGGPAYNEQFF
TRBV6-5	-	TRBJ1-2	few	TGTGCCAGCACCGATACACCTACAGGGATTGGCTACACCTTC	CASTDTPTGIGYTF
TRBV7-9	-	TRBJ1-1	-	TGTGCCAGCAGCTTAACTCGGAGGGCTTTCTTT	CASSLTRRAFF
TRBV9	-	TRBJ2-7	-	TGTGCCAGCAGCGTAGGCCACTCCTCTGGGTACAATGAGCAGTACTTC	CASSVGHSSGYNEQYF
TRBV5-5	-	TRBJ1-2	few	TGTGCCAGCAGCACTACCAGGACATCTGGCTACACCTTC	CASSTTRTSGYTF
TRBV20-1	-	TRBJ2-1	-	TGCAGTGCTTACCCCACCCTACAGGGTAATTCAGAGACCCAGTTCTTC	CSAYPTLQGNSETQFF
TRBV18	-	TRBJ2-7	-	TGTGCCAGCTCACTAATCCTGGACGAGCAGTACTTC	CASSLILDEQYF
TRBV19	-	TRBJ2-1	few	TGTGCCAGTAGTATCTTCGGGACAAGGGGCCTCAATGAGCAGTTCTTC	CASSIFGTRGLNEQFF
TRBV20-1	-	TRBJ1-1	-	TGCAGTGCTAGAGACTGGGCCCGACAGGTAGCTTTCTTT	CSARDWARQVAFF
TRBV9	-	TRBJ2-3	-	TGTGCCAGCAGCCCCGTCGGGTCTCACACAGATACGCAGTATTTT	CASSPVGSHTDTQYF
TRBV30	TRBD2	TRBJ2-1	few	TGTGCCTGGAGTGGCGGGAGCTCCTACAATGAGCAGTTCTTC	CAWSGGSSYNEQFF
TRBV7-3	-	TRBJ1-2	-	TGTGCCAGCAGCCAAACCCGGGGCGCTGGCTACACCTTC	CASSQTRGAGYTF